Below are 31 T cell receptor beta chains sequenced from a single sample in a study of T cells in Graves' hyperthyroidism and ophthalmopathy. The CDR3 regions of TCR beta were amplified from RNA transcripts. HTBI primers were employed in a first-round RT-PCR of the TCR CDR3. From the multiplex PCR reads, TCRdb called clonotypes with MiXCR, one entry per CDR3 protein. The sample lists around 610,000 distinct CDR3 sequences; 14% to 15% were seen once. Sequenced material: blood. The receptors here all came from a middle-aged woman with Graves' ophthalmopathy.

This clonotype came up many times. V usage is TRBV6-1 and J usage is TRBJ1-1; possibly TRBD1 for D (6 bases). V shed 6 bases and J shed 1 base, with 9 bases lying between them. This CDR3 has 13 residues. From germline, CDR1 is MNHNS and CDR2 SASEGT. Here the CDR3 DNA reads TGTGCCAGCAGCGGACAGCCGAACACTGAAGCTTTCTTT. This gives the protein CASSGQPNTEAFF.

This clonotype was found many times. Here the CDR3 DNA reads TGTGCCAGCAGTTCCCGAGACAGGGGCCACTCCTACGAGCAGTACTTC. Amino acid sequence: CASSSRDRGHSYEQYF. The chain combines TRBV6-5 with TRBJ2-7; 8 bases map to TRBD1. Germline V gives CDR1 MNHEY, CDR2 SVGAGI. V gave up 4 bases and J gave up 0 bases; unmatched junction bases: 8. The CDR3 covers 16 residues.

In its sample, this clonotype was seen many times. CDR3 in amino acids: CASSFLQGGSGGYTF. In nucleotides, the CDR3 is TGTGCCAGCAGTTTTTTGCAGGGGGGATCGGGTGGCTACACCTTC. The V gene is TRBV28, the J gene TRBJ1-2; TRBD1 matches 7 bases. The CDR3 is made up of 15 amino acids. Germline assignment: CDR1 MDHEN and CDR2 SYDVKM. Germline trimming cut 3 bases from V and 7 bases from J; bases unmatched to any gene: 11.

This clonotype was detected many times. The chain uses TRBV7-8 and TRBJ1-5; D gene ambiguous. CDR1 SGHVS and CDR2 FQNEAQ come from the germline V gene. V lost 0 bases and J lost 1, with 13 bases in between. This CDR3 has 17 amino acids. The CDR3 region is CASSLAIYGESNQPQHF. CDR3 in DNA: TGTGCCAGCAGCTTAGCGATATACGGAGAAAGCAATCAGCCCCAGCATTTT.

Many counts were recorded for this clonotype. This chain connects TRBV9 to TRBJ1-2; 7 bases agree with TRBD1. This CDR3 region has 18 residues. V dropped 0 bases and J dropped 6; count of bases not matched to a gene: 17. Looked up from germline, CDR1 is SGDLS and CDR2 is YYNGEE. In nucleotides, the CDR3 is TGTGCCAGCAGCGTAGAAAGTATGTGGGTTGACAGGGACCATGGCTACACCTTC. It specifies CASSVESMWVDRDHGYTF.

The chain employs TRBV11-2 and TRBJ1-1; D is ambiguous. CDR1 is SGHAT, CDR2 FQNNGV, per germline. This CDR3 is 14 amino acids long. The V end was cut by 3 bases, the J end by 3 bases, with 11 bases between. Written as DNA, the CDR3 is TGTGCCAGCAGCTTGGACCTTCTTGACACTGAAGCTTTCTTT. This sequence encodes CASSLDLLDTEAFF.

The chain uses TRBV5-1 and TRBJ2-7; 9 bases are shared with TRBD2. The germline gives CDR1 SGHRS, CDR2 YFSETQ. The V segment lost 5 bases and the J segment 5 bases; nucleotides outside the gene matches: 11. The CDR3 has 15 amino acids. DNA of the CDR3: TGCGCCAGCAGTCGCCTGGCTAGCGGGAACGACGAGCAGTACTTC. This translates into CASSRLASGNDEQYF.

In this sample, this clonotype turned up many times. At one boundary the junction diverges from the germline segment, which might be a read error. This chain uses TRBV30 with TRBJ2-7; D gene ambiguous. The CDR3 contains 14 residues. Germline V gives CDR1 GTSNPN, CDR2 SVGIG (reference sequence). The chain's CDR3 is CAWSVGSPSSEQYF. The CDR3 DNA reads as TGTGCCTGGAGTGTAGGTAGTCCCTCCTCCGAGCAGTACTTC. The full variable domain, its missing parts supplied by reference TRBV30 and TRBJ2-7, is SQTIHQWPATLVQPVGSPLSLECTVEGTSNPNLYWYRQAAGRGLQLLFYSVGIGQISSEVPQNLSASRPQDRQFILSSKKLLLSDSGFYLCAWSVGSPSSEQYFGPGTRLTVT.

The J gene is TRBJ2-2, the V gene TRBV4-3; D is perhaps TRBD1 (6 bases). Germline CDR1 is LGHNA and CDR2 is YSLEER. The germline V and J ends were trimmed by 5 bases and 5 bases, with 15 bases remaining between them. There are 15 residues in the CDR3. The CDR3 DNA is TGCGCCAGCAGCTTGGCACAGGGAAAAACCGGGGAGCTGTTTTTT. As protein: CASSLAQGKTGELFF.

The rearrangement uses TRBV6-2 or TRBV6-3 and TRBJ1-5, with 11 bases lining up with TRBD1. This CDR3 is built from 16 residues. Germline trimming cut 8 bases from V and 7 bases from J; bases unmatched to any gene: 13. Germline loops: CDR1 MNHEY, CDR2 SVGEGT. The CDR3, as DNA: TGTGCCAGCCGGGCGGGCCTGGACAGGGGGCAGCAGCCCCAGCATTTT. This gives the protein CASRAGLDRGQQPQHF.

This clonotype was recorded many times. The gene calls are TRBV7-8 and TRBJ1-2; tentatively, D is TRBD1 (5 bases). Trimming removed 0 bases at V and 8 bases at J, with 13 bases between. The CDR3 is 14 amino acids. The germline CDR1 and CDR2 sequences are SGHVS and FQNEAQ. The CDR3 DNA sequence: TGTGCCAGCAGCTTAGCGGAGACCCACAGGGGCTACACCTTC. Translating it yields CASSLAETHRGYTF.

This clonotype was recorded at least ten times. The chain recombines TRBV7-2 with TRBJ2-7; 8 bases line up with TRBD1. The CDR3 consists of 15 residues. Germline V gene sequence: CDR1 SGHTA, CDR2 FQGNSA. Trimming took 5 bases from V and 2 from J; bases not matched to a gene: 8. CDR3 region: CASSTRQGTPYEQYF. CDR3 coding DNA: TGTGCCAGCAGCACCCGACAGGGGACTCCCTACGAGCAGTACTTC.

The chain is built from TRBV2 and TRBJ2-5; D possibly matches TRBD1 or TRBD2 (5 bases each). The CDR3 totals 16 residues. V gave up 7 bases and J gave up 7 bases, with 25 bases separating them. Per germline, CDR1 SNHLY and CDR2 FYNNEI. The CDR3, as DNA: TGTGCCAGCAAGGCCCAAGCAGGTGGCAGGGACGGGACCCAGTACTTC. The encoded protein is CASKAQAGGRDGTQYF.

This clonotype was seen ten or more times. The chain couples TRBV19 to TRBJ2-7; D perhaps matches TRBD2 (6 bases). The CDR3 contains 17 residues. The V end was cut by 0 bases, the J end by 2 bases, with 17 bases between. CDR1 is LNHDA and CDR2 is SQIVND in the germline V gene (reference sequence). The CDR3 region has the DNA TGTGCCAGTAGTATAGATCTATTTATGACGGGGGCCTACGAGCAGTACTTC. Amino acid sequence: CASSIDLFMTGAYEQYF. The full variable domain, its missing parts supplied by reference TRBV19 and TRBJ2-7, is DGGITQSPKYLFRKEGQNVTLSCEQNLNHDAMYWYRQDPGQGLRLIYYSQIVNDFQKGDIAEGYSVSREKKESFPLTVTSAQKNPTAFYLCASSIDLFMTGAYEQYFGPGTRLTVT.

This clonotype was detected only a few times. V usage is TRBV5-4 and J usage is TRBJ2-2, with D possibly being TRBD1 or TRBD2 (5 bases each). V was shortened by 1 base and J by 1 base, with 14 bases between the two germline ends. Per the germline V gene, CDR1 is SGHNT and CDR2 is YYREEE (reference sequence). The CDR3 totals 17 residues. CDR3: CASSLPPGRMNTGELFF. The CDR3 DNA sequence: TGTGCCAGCAGCTTGCCACCGGGACGGATGAACACCGGGGAGCTGTTTTTT.

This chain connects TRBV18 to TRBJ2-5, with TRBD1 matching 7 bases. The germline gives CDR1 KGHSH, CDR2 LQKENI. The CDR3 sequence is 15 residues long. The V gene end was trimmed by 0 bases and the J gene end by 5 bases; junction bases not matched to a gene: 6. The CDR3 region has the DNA TGTGCCAGCTCACCACCATCAGCAGGGGGTGAGACCCAGTACTTC. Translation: CASSPPSAGGETQYF.

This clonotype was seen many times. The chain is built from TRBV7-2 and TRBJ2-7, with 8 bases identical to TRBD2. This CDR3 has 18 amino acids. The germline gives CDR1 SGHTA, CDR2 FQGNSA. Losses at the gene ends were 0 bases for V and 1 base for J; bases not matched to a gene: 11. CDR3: CASSLALLGRASSYEQYF. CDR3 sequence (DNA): TGTGCCAGCAGCTTAGCGCTGCTCGGGAGGGCCAGTTCCTACGAGCAGTACTTC.

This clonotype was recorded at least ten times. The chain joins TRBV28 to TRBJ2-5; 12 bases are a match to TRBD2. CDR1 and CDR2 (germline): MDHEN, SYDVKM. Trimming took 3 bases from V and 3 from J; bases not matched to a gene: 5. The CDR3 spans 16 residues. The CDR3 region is CASSLGLAGGEETQYF. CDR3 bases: TGTGCCAGCAGTTTGGGGCTAGCGGGAGGGGAAGAGACCCAGTACTTC.

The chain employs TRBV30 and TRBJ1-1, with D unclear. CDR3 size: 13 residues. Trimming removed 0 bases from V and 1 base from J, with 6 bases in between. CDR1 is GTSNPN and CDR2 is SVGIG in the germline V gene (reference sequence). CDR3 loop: CAWSVGRNTEAFF. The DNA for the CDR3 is TGTGCCTGGAGTGTAGGAAGGAACACTGAAGCTTTCTTT.

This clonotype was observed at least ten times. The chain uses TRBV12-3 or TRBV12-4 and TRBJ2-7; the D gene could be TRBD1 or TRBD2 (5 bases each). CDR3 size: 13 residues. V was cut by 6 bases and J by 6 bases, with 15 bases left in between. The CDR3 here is CASRSPAGTEQYF. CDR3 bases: TGTGCCAGCAGATCACCCGCCGGGACCGAGCAGTACTTC.

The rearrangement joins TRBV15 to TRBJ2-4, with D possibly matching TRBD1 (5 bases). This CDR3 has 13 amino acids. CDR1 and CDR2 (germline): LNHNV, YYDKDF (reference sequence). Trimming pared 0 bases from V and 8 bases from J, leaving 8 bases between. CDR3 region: CATSRDLQDIQYF. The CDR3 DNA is TGTGCCACCAGCAGAGATCTACAGGACATTCAGTACTTC. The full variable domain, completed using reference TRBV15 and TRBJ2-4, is DAMVIQNPRYQVTQFGKPVTLSCSQTLNHNVMYWYQQKSSQAPKLLFHYYDKDFNNEADTPDNFQSRRPNTSFCFLDIRSPGLGDTAMYLCATSRDLQDIQYFGAGTRLSVL.

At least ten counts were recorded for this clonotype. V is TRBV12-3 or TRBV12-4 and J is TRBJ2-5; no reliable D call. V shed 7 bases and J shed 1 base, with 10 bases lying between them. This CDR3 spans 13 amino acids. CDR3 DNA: TGTGCCAGCACCCTCGCCAGCCAAGAGACCCAGTACTTC. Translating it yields CASTLASQETQYF.

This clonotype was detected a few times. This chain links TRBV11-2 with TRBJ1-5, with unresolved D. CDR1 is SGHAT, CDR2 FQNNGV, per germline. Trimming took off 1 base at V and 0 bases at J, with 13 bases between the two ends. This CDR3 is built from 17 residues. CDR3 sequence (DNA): TGTGCCAGCAGCTTAGGTCAGCGGACCGATAGCAATCAGCCCCAGCATTTT. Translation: CASSLGQRTDSNQPQHF.

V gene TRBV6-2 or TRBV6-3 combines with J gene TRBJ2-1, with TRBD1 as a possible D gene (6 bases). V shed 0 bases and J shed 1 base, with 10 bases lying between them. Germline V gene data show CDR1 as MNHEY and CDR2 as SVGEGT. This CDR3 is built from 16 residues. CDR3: CASSYSRQGSYNEQFF. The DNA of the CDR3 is TGTGCCAGCAGTTACTCGAGGCAGGGGTCCTACAATGAGCAGTTCTTC.

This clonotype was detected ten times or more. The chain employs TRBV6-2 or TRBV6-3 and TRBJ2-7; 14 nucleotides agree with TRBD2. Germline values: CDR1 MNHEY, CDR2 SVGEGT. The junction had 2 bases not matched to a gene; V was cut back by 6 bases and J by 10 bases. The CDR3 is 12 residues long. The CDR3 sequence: CASSGTSGSQYF. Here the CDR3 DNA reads TGTGCCAGCAGCGGGACTAGCGGGAGCCAGTACTTC.

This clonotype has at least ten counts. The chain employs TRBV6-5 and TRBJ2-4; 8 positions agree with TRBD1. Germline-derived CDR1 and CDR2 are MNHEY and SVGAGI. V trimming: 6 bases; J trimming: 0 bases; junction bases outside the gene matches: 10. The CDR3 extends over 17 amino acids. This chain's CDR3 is CASSGGTGDLAKNIQYF. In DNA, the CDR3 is TGTGCCAGCAGCGGAGGGACAGGTGATCTAGCCAAAAACATTCAGTACTTC.

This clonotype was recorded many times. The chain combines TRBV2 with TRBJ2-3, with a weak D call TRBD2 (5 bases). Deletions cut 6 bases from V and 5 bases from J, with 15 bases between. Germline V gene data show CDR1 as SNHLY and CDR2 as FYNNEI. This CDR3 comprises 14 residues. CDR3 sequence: CASRVGGLGDTQYF. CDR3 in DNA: TGTGCCAGCAGGGTCGGCGGGCTCGGAGATACGCAGTATTTT.

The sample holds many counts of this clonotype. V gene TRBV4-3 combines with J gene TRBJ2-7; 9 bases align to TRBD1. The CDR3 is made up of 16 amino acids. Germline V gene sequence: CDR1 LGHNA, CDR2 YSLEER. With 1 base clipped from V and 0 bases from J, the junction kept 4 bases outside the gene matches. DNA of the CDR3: TGCGCCAGCAGCCAAGCTTCGACAGGGGGCTCCTACGAGCAGTACTTC. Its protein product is CASSQASTGGSYEQYF.

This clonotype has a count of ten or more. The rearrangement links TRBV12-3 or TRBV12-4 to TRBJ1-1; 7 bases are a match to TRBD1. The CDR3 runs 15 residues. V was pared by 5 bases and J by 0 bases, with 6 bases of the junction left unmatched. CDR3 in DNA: TGTGCCAGCAGTCGCCGACAGGGAATGAACACTGAAGCTTTCTTT. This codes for CASSRRQGMNTEAFF.

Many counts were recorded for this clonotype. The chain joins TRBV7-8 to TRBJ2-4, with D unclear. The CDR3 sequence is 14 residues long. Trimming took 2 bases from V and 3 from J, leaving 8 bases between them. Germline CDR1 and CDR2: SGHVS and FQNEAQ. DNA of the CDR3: TGTGCCAGCAGCTTACGGCTGAGCAAAAACATTCAGTACTTC. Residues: CASSLRLSKNIQYF.

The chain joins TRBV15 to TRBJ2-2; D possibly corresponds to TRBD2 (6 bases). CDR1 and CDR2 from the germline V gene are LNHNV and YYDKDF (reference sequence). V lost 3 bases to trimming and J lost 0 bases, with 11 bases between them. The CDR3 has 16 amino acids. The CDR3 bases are TGTGCCACCAGCAGTAGGCCTAGCGCGAACACCGGGGAGCTGTTTTTT. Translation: CATSSRPSANTGELFF.